A single sample is the source of the 11 T cell receptor beta chains below, sequenced in a study of T-cell reconstitution after alpha-beta-depleted transplantation in children. Unique molecular identifiers were incorporated into the prepared TCRbeta library. Via MiXCR, TCRdb re-called the PCR reads, giving one row per CDR3 protein. The table shows hundreds of thousands of distinct CDR3 sequences, with roughly 25% occurring only once. The material sequenced was PBMCs, mostly from graft donor cells, taken 360 days after TCRalphabeta/CD19-depleted stem cell transplant. The receptors here all came from a female patient between 2 and 15 years old who had a stem cell transplant for congenital amegakaryocytic thrombocytopenia, so the T cells may come from the graft donor.

The chain couples TRBV3-1 to TRBJ1-1; D gene ambiguous. The germline CDR1 and CDR2 sequences are LGHDT and YNNKEL (reference sequence). V dropped 0 bases and J dropped 7 bases, with 18 bases sitting between them. This CDR3 contains 16 residues. The CDR3 DNA is TGTGCCAGCAGCCAAGAGAAACTCAGAAAAACCCGTGAAGCTTTCTTT. Protein sequence: CASSQEKLRKTREAFF.

The V gene is TRBV9, the J gene TRBJ2-7, with D perhaps matching TRBD2 (5 bases). The V end was cut by 1 base, the J end by 9 bases, with 14 bases between. The CDR3 runs to 13 residues. Germline V CDR1 and CDR2: SGDLS, YYNGEE. CDR3 protein: CASSVPTGGGQYF. CDR3 in DNA: TGTGCCAGCAGCGTACCTACCGGAGGTGGGCAGTACTTC.

J is TRBJ2-1 and V is TRBV11-1; 9 nucleotides match TRBD1. The CDR3 is made up of 15 amino acids. The germline CDR1 and CDR2 sequences are SGHAT and FQDESV (reference sequence). V shed 5 bases and J 6 bases; nucleotides not matched to a gene: 8. The CDR3 spells CASSPTGTGRNEQFF. CDR3 in DNA: TGTGCCAGCAGCCCAACCGGGACAGGGCGCAATGAGCAGTTCTTC.

This clonotype was recorded a few times. The V and J genes are TRBV2 and TRBJ2-3; D is ambiguous. The CDR3 covers 14 residues. Germline V lookup: CDR1 SNHLY, CDR2 FYNNEI. Trimming left V 2 bases short and J 3 bases short, with 9 bases between. DNA for the CDR3: TGTGCCAGCAGTGAAATGGCCGCGACAGATACGCAGTATTTT. Translating gives CASSEMAATDTQYF.

The chain couples TRBV10-3 to TRBJ2-3; the D is unclear. The length of the CDR3 is 15 residues. From germline, CDR1 is ENHRY and CDR2 SYGVKD. Trimming pared 4 bases from V and 5 bases from J, leaving 16 bases between. The CDR3 protein is CAISGPPGFGDTQYF. The DNA for the CDR3 is TGTGCCATCAGTGGGCCCCCTGGTTTTGGAGATACGCAGTATTTT.

This clonotype was seen only a few times. This chain links TRBV11-2 with TRBJ2-3; D is uncertain. The germline gives CDR1 SGHAT, CDR2 FQNNGV. V lost 5 bases and J lost 6, with 12 bases in between. The CDR3 runs to 13 residues. This CDR3 is CASSPLVVDTQYF. The CDR3 region has the DNA TGTGCCAGCAGCCCCCTGGTGGTGGATACGCAGTATTTT.

This clonotype showed up just a few times. The J gene is TRBJ1-1, the V gene TRBV2; D gene ambiguous. Germline loops: CDR1 SNHLY, CDR2 FYNNEI. This CDR3 contains 15 residues. The V gene lost 2 bases and the J gene lost 4 bases, with 14 bases spanning the gap. The CDR3 DNA follows: TGTGCCAGCAGTGAATTTGTACCGGTGGGCACTGAAGCTTTCTTT. It encodes CASSEFVPVGTEAFF.

This chain connects TRBV13 to TRBJ2-1; D is unclear. V gave up 5 bases and J gave up 8 bases, with 16 bases separating them. The V gene's germline CDR1 is PRHDT and CDR2 FYEKMQ (reference sequence). The CDR3 is made up of 14 amino acids. The CDR3 region is CASSLELVPDEQFF. DNA for the CDR3: TGTGCCAGCAGCCTAGAATTGGTGCCGGATGAGCAGTTCTTC. Looking up the rest from reference TRBV13 and TRBJ2-1 gives the full variable domain: AAGVIQSPRHLIKEKRETATLKCYPIPRHDTVYWYQQGPGQDPQFLISFYEKMQSDKGSIPDRFSAQQFSDYHSELNMSSLELGDSALYFCASSLELVPDEQFFGPGTRLTVL.

This clonotype has a handful of counts. The V call is TRBV19, the J call TRBJ2-1; TRBD2 aligns across 9 bases. V shed 9 bases and J 2 bases; nucleotides not matched to a gene: 17. The germline V gene encodes CDR1 LNHDA and CDR2 SQIVND (reference sequence). CDR3 length: 18 residues. The CDR3 bases are TGTGCCAGCCCTGGCGGTAGCGGGGGTTCCTCTCCCTACAATGAGCAGTTCTTC. Its translation is CASPGGSGGSSPYNEQFF.

The V gene is TRBV6-5, the J gene TRBJ2-7; 10 bases align to TRBD2. Germline-derived CDR1 and CDR2 are MNHEY and SVGAGI. The CDR3 covers 14 residues. The V segment lost 4 bases and the J segment 4 bases; nucleotides outside the gene matches: 4. As DNA, the CDR3 is TGTGCCAGCAGTTTCGGGACTAGCGTGTACGAGCAGTACTTC. It codes for CASSFGTSVYEQYF.

This clonotype was detected only a few times. The chain combines TRBV15 with TRBJ1-5; D might be TRBD1 (5 bases). Germline V gene sequence: CDR1 LNHNV, CDR2 YYDKDF (reference sequence). The CDR3 is 14 residues long. V was shortened by 0 bases and J by 5 bases, with 8 bases between the two germline ends. The CDR3 coding sequence is TGTGCCACCAGCAGAGATAGGGGCTATCAGCCCCAGCATTTT. Protein sequence: CATSRDRGYQPQHF.